The present T cell receptor beta chain was sequenced within a study of OX40 agonist ivuxolimab in advanced cancers. The overall study: Patients assigned to dose escalation were diagnosed with hepatocellular carcinoma, melanoma, renal cell or head and neck cancer.

Germline V CDR1 and CDR2: GTSNPN, SVGIG (reference sequence). V was cut by 5 bases and J by 5 bases, with 21 bases left in between. The CDR3 length is 15 residues. Patients were excluded for autoimmune disease history or systemic immunosuppression. On this clone: No antigen is known for it.

Study conclusions and caveats: Among the lowest peripheral clonal expansion occurred in 0.1-3.0 mg/kg partial responders.

Profiling relied on immunoSEQ multiplex PCR, and the TCRdb table lists in-frame clones only, not all of them. The sample carries about 64,000 clones, 87% recorded once. This chain links TRBV30 with TRBJ1-2; unclear D gene. The source is an adult with an advanced solid tumor such as melanoma, head and neck, liver or kidney cancer. The specimen was CD4+ or CD8+ T cells sorted from blood, collected in a trial of the OX40 agonist ivuxolimab. The CDR3 here is CAWSVNWGGGYGYTF. The CDR3 DNA follows: TGTGCCTGGTCCGTAAACTGGGGAGGAGGTTATGGCTACACCTTC. Full variable domain (remainder filled in from reference TRBV30 and TRBJ1-2): SQTIHQWPATLVQPVGSPLSLECTVEGTSNPNLYWYRQAAGRGLQLLFYSVGIGQISSEVPQNLSASRPQDRQFILSSKKLLLSDSGFYLCAWSVNWGGGYGYTFGSGTRLTVV.